This T cell receptor (beta chain) was identified during a study of PD-1 blockade in classical Hodgkin lymphoma. About this clone itself: Its antigen is not known.

Assay used: immunoSEQ multiplex PCR; TCRdb lists only in-frame clones, some missing. This table holds some 41,000 clones, 85% to 90% found once. There was relapse after autologous stem cell transplantation in every patient, and there was variation in brentuximab vedotin exposure. Best responses were complete response, partial response or progressive disease. Germline lookup yields CDR1 SGHNT and CDR2 YENEEA. The CDR3 extends over 12 amino acids. With 5 bases removed from V and 10 bases from J, the gap between germline ends came to 12 bases. General observations from the study: The study reported lower baseline TCR diversity in newly diagnosed patients than in healthy donors. Complete responders possessed baseline diversity comparable to newly diagnosed patients. Why repertoires differed is undefined; disease activity or prior therapy possibly contributed.

Sequences were derived from peripheral blood mononuclear cells (PBMCs), sampled before the second cycle of nivolumab. The gene calls are TRBV11-3 and TRBJ2-1; possibly TRBD1 or TRBD2 for D (6 bases each). The TCR sequence derives from a human donor with classical Hodgkin lymphoma. The CDR3 region is CASSPSGAEQFF. The DNA for the CDR3 is TGTGCCAGCAGCCCCTCGGGGGCAGAGCAGTTCTTC.